The 16 T cell receptor beta chains below all came from one sample that was sequenced in a study of tumor-infiltrating lymphocytes in localized non-small cell lung cancer. Profiled with immunoSEQ multiplex PCR; TCRdb holds only in-frame clones, not every one. The sample includes approximately 24,000 clones, 60% to 75% seen only once; the top ten take roughly 5.4%. Sequenced sample: lung tumor tissue. These receptors all come from a human donor with non-small cell lung cancer.

The V gene is TRBV30, the J gene TRBJ2-7; possibly TRBD2 for D (5 bases). The V gene lost 1 base and the J gene lost 1 base, with 8 bases spanning the gap. Per the germline V gene, CDR1 is GTSNPN and CDR2 is SVGIG (reference sequence). This CDR3 spans 13 amino acids. CDR3 bases: TGTGCCTGGAGTGGCGGGCTATCCTACGAGCAGTACTTC. This sequence encodes CAWSGGLSYEQYF. Looking up the rest from reference TRBV30 and TRBJ2-7 gives the full variable domain: SQTIHQWPATLVQPVGSPLSLECTVEGTSNPNLYWYRQAAGRGLQLLFYSVGIGQISSEVPQNLSASRPQDRQFILSSKKLLLSDSGFYLCAWSGGLSYEQYFGPGTRLTVT.

The CDR3 loop reads CASATRDNPTDTQYF. CDR3 DNA sequence: TGTGCCAGCGCCACCCGGGACAACCCCACAGATACGCAGTATTTT. This rearrangement joins TRBV11-2 to TRBJ2-3; a possible D gene is TRBD1 (6 bases). The V end was cut by 8 bases, the J end by 2 bases, with 17 bases between. This CDR3 contains 15 residues. Germline CDR1 and CDR2: SGHAT and FQNNGV.

The chain couples TRBV5-4 to TRBJ2-3; possibly TRBD1 or TRBD2 for D (5 bases each). The germline gives CDR1 SGHNT, CDR2 YYREEE (reference sequence). This CDR3 is built from 15 residues. V lost 5 bases to trimming and J lost 1 base, with 14 bases between them. CDR3 in amino acids: CASSWDPQGTDTQYF. CDR3 bases: TGTGCCAGCAGTTGGGACCCACAAGGCACAGATACGCAGTATTTT.

This clone was counted a few times. The chain couples TRBV28 to TRBJ1-1, with no clear D. CDR1 MDHEN and CDR2 SYDVKM come from the germline V gene. Deletions cut 7 bases from V and 1 base from J, with 7 bases between. The CDR3 runs to 12 residues. CDR3 sequence: CASNSGNTEAFF. CDR3 DNA: TGTGCCAGCAACTCAGGGAACACTGAAGCTTTCTTT.

The chain uses TRBV10-3 and TRBJ2-5, with D perhaps TRBD2 (6 bases). The CDR3 contains 14 residues. V lost 4 bases and J lost 2, with 11 bases in between. Germline V gene sequence: CDR1 ENHRY, CDR2 SYGVKD. In DNA form, the CDR3 reads TGTGCCATCAGTGTGGGGGGAGAGCAAGAGACCCAGTACTTC. This codes for CAISVGGEQETQYF.

V usage is TRBV7-7 and J usage is TRBJ2-1, with a tentative D call TRBD1 (6 bases). From germline, CDR1 is SSHAT and CDR2 FNYEAQ (reference sequence). The CDR3 has 13 amino acids. Trimming shortened V by 4 bases and J by 5 bases, and 9 bases separated the two germline ends. In DNA form, the CDR3 reads TGTGCCAGCAGCTGGGACACCGACAATGAGCAGTTCTTC. Protein product: CASSWDTDNEQFF. The full variable domain, in which reference TRBV7-7 and TRBJ2-1 provide the parts outside the CDR3, is GAGVSQSPRYKVTKRGQDVTLRCDPISSHATLYWYQQALGQGPEFLTYFNYEAQPDKSGLPSDRFSAERPEGSISTLTIQRTEQRDSAMYRCASSWDTDNEQFFGPGTRLTVL.

The rearrangement links TRBV10-3 to TRBJ2-5; TRBD2 matches at 8 bases. The CDR3 runs to 15 residues. The J segment lost 4 bases and the V segment lost 0 bases, leaving 4 bases of the junction unmatched. Germline CDR1 and CDR2: ENHRY and SYGVKD. The CDR3 here is CAISESSGRGETQYF. In DNA, the CDR3 is TGTGCCATCAGTGAGTCGTCCGGGAGGGGAGAGACCCAGTACTTC.

This clone was recorded a few times. The chain is built from TRBV6-6 and TRBJ1-5; no reliable D call. Germline V gene lookup returns CDR1 MNHNY and CDR2 SVGAGI (reference sequence). The V and J ends lost 2 bases and 5 bases respectively, with 10 bases between them. The CDR3 runs to 14 residues. This chain's CDR3 is CASSYASKYQPQHF. DNA of the CDR3: TGTGCCAGCAGTTACGCGTCTAAATATCAGCCCCAGCATTTT.

The chain carries TRBV19 and TRBJ2-3; D is unresolved. V was pared by 8 bases and J by 6 bases, with 6 bases between. Germline CDR1 reads LNHDA; CDR2 reads SQIVND (reference sequence). This CDR3 spans 10 amino acids. The CDR3 protein is CASVGDTQYF. As DNA, the CDR3 is TGTGCCAGTGTGGGGGATACGCAGTATTTT.

The chain has TRBV11-3 and TRBJ1-2, with 8 bases aligning to TRBD1. The J segment lost 3 bases and the V segment lost 0 bases, leaving 3 bases of the junction unmatched. The CDR3 is 15 amino acids. Germline loops: CDR1 SGHNT, CDR2 YENEEA. The DNA of the CDR3 is TGTGCCAGCAGCTTAGAGGACAGGGACTACTATGGCTACACCTTC. Translated: CASSLEDRDYYGYTF. Full variable domain (missing parts from reference TRBV11-3 and TRBJ1-2): EAGVVQSPRYKIIEKKQPVAFWCNPISGHNTLYWYLQNLGQGPELLIRYENEEAVDDSQLPKDRFSAERLKGVDSTLKIQPAELGDSAVYLCASSLEDRDYYGYTFGSGTRLTVV.

This clone was detected once. The rearrangement uses TRBV29-1 and TRBJ1-1; tentatively, D is TRBD1 (5 bases). The V gene lost 2 bases and the J gene lost 5 bases, with 12 bases spanning the gap. The germline CDR1 and CDR2 sequences are SQVTM and ANQGSEA. This CDR3 has 13 amino acids. CDR3 in amino acids: CSVERTGGTEAFF. The DNA for the CDR3 is TGCAGCGTTGAAAGAACAGGAGGGACTGAAGCTTTCTTT. Variable domain in full (rest from reference TRBV29-1 and TRBJ1-1): SAVISQKPSRDICQRGTSLTIQCQVDSQVTMMFWYRQQPGQSLTLIATANQGSEATYESGFVIDKFPISRPNLTFSTLTVSNMSPEDSSIYLCSVERTGGTEAFFGQGTRLTVV.

This chain links TRBV25-1 with TRBJ1-5, with D hard to call. CDR1 MGHDK and CDR2 SYGVNS come from the germline V gene. Deletions cut 6 bases from V and 9 bases from J, with 18 bases between. The CDR3 consists of 14 residues. The CDR3 region is CASSPREGTLPQHF. The CDR3 coding sequence is TGTGCCAGCAGCCCCCGGGAGGGTACCTTGCCCCAGCATTTT.

This clone came up a few times. V usage is TRBV30 and J usage is TRBJ1-2, with 8 bases that match TRBD1. J was trimmed by 3 bases and V by 3 bases; bases with no gene match: 12. CDR1 GTSNPN and CDR2 SVGIG come from the germline V gene (reference sequence). This CDR3 region has 16 residues. CDR3 in DNA: TGTGCCTGGAGAAACCCCTCCGGGACAGGCTACTATGGCTACACCTTC. Translation gives CAWRNPSGTGYYGYTF.

The chain combines TRBV11-3 with TRBJ2-3, with 7 bases matching TRBD1. Trimming at V came to 4 bases and at J to 6 bases, leaving 4 bases not matched to a gene. This CDR3 spans 13 amino acids. Germline CDR1 reads SGHNT; CDR2 reads YENEEA. The CDR3 loop reads CASSSSQGDTQYF. CDR3 coding DNA: TGTGCCAGCAGCTCATCACAGGGGGATACGCAGTATTTT.

This chain joins TRBV5-1 and TRBJ2-7; no clear D gene. Trimming took 4 bases from V and 2 from J, leaving 16 bases between them. CDR1 is SGHRS, CDR2 YFSETQ, per germline. This CDR3 spans 15 amino acids. The DNA of the CDR3 is TGCGCCAGCAGCAAAGACACGGTTATGGCCTACGAGCAGTACTTC. Translation gives CASSKDTVMAYEQYF. The variable domain in full, with the rest retrieved from reference TRBV5-1 and TRBJ2-7, is KAGVTQTPRYLIKTRGQQVTLSCSPISGHRSVSWYQQTPGQGLQFLFEYFSETQRNKGNFPGRFSGRQFSNSRSEMNVSTLELGDSALYLCASSKDTVMAYEQYFGPGTRLTVT.

This clone is medium-sized. J is TRBJ2-1 and V is TRBV11-2, with TRBD2 matching 7 bases. V shed 1 base and J 7 bases; nucleotides not matched to a gene: 4. The CDR3 runs to 14 residues. From germline, CDR1 is SGHAT and CDR2 FQNNGV. CDR3 protein: CASSLAGGTNEQFF. The CDR3 nucleotides are TGTGCCAGCAGCTTAGCGGGAGGAACGAATGAGCAGTTCTTC.